Listed below are T cell receptor beta chains from one sample, sequenced in a study of T-cell memory formation after mild COVID-19. TCRdb reanalysed the 5' RACE reads using MiXCR and keeps one entry per CDR3 protein. The table includes roughly 170,000 distinct CDR3 sequences, less than 20% detected once. Sample: PBMCs or a T cell subset sorted from them (not recorded which). The receptor source for this set is a young man who had mild COVID-19 (a few samples of this study predate the infection). Cell type and time point are not known. CDR3s include the opening cysteine and the closing phenylalanine or tryptophan. Each record gives: V gene, J gene, clone size, CDR3 protein. Expanded clones are given a class, and other clones once, few, many or no size at all.

v_gene: TRBV5-4; j_gene: TRBJ2-3; abundance: few; CDR3aa: CASSAGGDTQYF
v_gene: TRBV5-1; j_gene: TRBJ1-1; abundance: few; CDR3aa: CASRGGEGIPEAFF
v_gene: TRBV7-2; j_gene: TRBJ2-3; abundance: .; CDR3aa: CASSSRPVTDTQYF
v_gene: TRBV5-6; j_gene: TRBJ1-3; abundance: few; CDR3aa: CASSYRDGGNTIYF
v_gene: TRBV6-5; j_gene: TRBJ1-3; abundance: .; CDR3aa: CASSPGQGAGNTIYF
v_gene: TRBV7-2; j_gene: TRBJ1-2; abundance: few; CDR3aa: CASSSNSRGTGYGYTF
v_gene: TRBV11-2; j_gene: TRBJ1-4; abundance: few; CDR3aa: CASSFPPGQGDEKLFF
v_gene: TRBV24-1; j_gene: TRBJ2-7; abundance: few; CDR3aa: CATSSWQGSYEQYF
v_gene: TRBV5-1; j_gene: TRBJ2-3; abundance: .; CDR3aa: CASSLASSGGTDTQYF
v_gene: TRBV5-1; j_gene: TRBJ2-5; abundance: .; CDR3aa: CASSRGGVQETQYF
v_gene: TRBV7-2; j_gene: TRBJ2-1; abundance: few; CDR3aa: CASSLVASGGANEQFF
v_gene: TRBV7-2; j_gene: TRBJ2-3; abundance: .; CDR3aa: CASSWLAADTQYF
v_gene: TRBV9; j_gene: TRBJ2-5; abundance: few; CDR3aa: CASSVQGSRETQYF
v_gene: TRBV12-3/TRBV12-4; j_gene: TRBJ2-5; abundance: .; CDR3aa: CASSWGGWQETQYF
v_gene: TRBV5-4; j_gene: TRBJ2-5; abundance: .; CDR3aa: CASSLWGFGDRREETQYF
v_gene: TRBV18; j_gene: TRBJ1-1; abundance: .; CDR3aa: CASSPIEGTEAFF
v_gene: TRBV4-3; j_gene: TRBJ2-5; abundance: .; CDR3aa: CASSQDLAGGAWGETQYF
v_gene: TRBV4-1; j_gene: TRBJ2-3; abundance: few; CDR3aa: CASSPGFPGPRAADTQYF
v_gene: TRBV5-1; j_gene: TRBJ2-1; abundance: many; CDR3aa: CASSLVAGGLTNEQFF
v_gene: TRBV6-2/TRBV6-3; j_gene: TRBJ2-5; abundance: few; CDR3aa: CASSGNGGIETQYF
v_gene: TRBV4-1; j_gene: TRBJ1-3; abundance: few; CDR3aa: CASSQDGIDRSGNTIYF
v_gene: TRBV11-2; j_gene: TRBJ1-4; abundance: .; CDR3aa: CASSPRQGVDEKLFF
v_gene: TRBV7-2; j_gene: TRBJ1-1; abundance: few; CDR3aa: CASSFSGTGFGTEAFF
v_gene: TRBV5-1; j_gene: TRBJ2-6; abundance: few; CDR3aa: CASSLDRQAGANVLTF
v_gene: TRBV12-3/TRBV12-4; j_gene: TRBJ2-2; abundance: .; CDR3aa: CASSSGELFF
v_gene: TRBV5-1; j_gene: TRBJ2-3; abundance: .; CDR3aa: CASSFVTSPQYF
v_gene: TRBV5-1; j_gene: TRBJ2-7; abundance: .; CDR3aa: CASSPRPNYEQYF
v_gene: TRBV20-1; j_gene: TRBJ1-2; abundance: .; CDR3aa: CSAEGLWGYGYTF
v_gene: TRBV4-2; j_gene: TRBJ2-3; abundance: few; CDR3aa: CASSPGRLAVADTQYF
v_gene: TRBV6-5; j_gene: TRBJ1-2; abundance: many; CDR3aa: CASSDSTRKQGYTF
v_gene: TRBV20-1; j_gene: TRBJ2-1; abundance: .; CDR3aa: CGPVRGSYNEQFF
v_gene: TRBV5-1; j_gene: TRBJ2-1; abundance: .; CDR3aa: CASSSPGQYNEQFF
v_gene: TRBV7-2; j_gene: TRBJ2-3; abundance: few; CDR3aa: CASRRFTDTQYF
v_gene: TRBV3-1; j_gene: TRBJ2-5; abundance: .; CDR3aa: CASSSVRGETQYF
v_gene: TRBV20-1; j_gene: TRBJ2-3; abundance: few; CDR3aa: CSARAAGQAPDTQYF
v_gene: TRBV6-6; j_gene: TRBJ2-2; abundance: many; CDR3aa: CASSHNTGELFF
v_gene: TRBV7-6; j_gene: TRBJ2-5; abundance: .; CDR3aa: CASSLAESGQYF
v_gene: TRBV5-1; j_gene: TRBJ2-5; abundance: few; CDR3aa: CASSSVAGKETQYF
v_gene: TRBV27; j_gene: TRBJ2-4; abundance: .; CDR3aa: CASAVWGEGAHIQYF
v_gene: TRBV20-1; j_gene: TRBJ2-5; abundance: .; CDR3aa: CSARVFVGGTQETQYF
v_gene: TRBV18; j_gene: TRBJ1-3; abundance: once; CDR3aa: CANRAPSGNTIYF
v_gene: TRBV7-9; j_gene: TRBJ1-1; abundance: few; CDR3aa: CASSLARGDSEAFF
v_gene: TRBV18; j_gene: TRBJ2-1; abundance: .; CDR3aa: CASSYGTDGPQFF
v_gene: TRBV20-1; j_gene: TRBJ2-3; abundance: .; CDR3aa: CSARDDRGTDTQYF
v_gene: TRBV2; j_gene: TRBJ2-5; abundance: few; CDR3aa: CASSPGTGGQETQYF